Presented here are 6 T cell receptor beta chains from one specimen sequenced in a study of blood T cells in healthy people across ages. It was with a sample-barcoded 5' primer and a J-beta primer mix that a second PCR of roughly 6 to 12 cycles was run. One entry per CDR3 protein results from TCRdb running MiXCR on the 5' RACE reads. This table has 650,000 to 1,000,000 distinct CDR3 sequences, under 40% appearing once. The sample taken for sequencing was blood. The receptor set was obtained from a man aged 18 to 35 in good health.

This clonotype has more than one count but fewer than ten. CDR3 region: CASSFTGGINYGYTF. CDR3 in DNA: TGTGCCAGCAGTTTTACCGGGGGCATTAACTATGGCTACACCTTC. This chain uses TRBV12-3 or TRBV12-4 with TRBJ1-2, with D possibly matching TRBD1 (6 bases). The CDR3 consists of 15 residues. Trimming shortened V by 3 bases and J by 1 base, and 12 bases separated the two germline ends.

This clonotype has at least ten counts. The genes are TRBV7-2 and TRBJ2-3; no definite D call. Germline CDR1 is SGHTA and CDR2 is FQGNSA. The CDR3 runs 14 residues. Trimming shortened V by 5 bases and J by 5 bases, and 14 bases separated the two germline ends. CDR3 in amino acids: CASSVDATVDTQYF. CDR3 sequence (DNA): TGTGCCAGCAGCGTGGACGCAACCGTAGATACGCAGTATTTT.

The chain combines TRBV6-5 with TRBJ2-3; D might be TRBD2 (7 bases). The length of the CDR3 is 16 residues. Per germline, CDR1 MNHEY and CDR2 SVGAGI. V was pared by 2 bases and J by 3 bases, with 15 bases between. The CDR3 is CASSYVEGGPTDTQYF. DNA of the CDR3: TGTGCCAGCAGTTACGTGGAGGGGGGGCCGACAGATACGCAGTATTTT.

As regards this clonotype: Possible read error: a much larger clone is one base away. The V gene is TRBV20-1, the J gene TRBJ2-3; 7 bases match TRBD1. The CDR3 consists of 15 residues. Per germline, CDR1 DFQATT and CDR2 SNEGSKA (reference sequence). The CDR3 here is CSARLEQGYTDMQYF. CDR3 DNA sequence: TGCAGTGCTAGACTCGAACAGGGGTACACAGATATGCAGTATTTT.

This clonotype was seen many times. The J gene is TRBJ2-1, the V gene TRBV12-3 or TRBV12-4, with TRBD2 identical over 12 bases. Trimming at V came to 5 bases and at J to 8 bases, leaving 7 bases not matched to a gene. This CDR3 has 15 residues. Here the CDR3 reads CASSALAGGRDEQFF. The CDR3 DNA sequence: TGTGCCAGCAGTGCCCTAGCGGGGGGGCGGGATGAGCAGTTCTTC.

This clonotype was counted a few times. CDR3 sequence (DNA): TGTGCCACCAGCAGAGCTCGGGGAGACACCGGGGAGCTGTTTTTT. Encoded protein: CATSRARGDTGELFF. The gene calls are TRBV15 and TRBJ2-2; D possibly corresponds to TRBD2 (5 bases). In germline, CDR1 is LNHNV, CDR2 YYDKDF (reference sequence). The germline V and J ends were trimmed by 1 base and 3 bases, with 9 bases remaining between them. The CDR3 is 15 amino acids.